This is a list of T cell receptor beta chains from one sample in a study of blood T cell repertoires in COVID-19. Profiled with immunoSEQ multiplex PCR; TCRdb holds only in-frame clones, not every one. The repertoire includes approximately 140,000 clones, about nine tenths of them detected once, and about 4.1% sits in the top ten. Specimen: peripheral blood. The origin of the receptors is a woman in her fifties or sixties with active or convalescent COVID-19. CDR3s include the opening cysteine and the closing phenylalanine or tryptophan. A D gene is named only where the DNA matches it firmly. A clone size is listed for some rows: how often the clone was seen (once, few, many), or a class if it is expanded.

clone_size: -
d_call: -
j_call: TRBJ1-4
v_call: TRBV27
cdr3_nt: TGTGCCAGCAGTGAGACCCAGGGTCGAGCTAATGAAAAACTGTTTTTT
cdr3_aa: CASSETQGRANEKLFF

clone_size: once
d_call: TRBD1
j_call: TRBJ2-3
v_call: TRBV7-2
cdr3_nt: TGTGCCAGCAGTGGACAGGGGATTCCCACAGATACGCAGTATTTT
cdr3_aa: CASSGQGIPTDTQYF

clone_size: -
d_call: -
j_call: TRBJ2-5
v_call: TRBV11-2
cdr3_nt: TGTGCCAGCAGCCCGACAGGTTCCCAAGAGACCCAGTACTTC
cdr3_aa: CASSPTGSQETQYF

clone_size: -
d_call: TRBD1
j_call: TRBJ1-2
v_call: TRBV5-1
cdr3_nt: TGCGCCAGCAGCCAAGGACAGGGGGATAACTATGGCTACACCTTC
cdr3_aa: CASSQGQGDNYGYTF

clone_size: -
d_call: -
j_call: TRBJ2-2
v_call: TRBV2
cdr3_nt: TGTGCCAGCAGTGACTCATCGCGGGACACCGGGGAGCTGTTTTTT
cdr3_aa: CASSDSSRDTGELFF

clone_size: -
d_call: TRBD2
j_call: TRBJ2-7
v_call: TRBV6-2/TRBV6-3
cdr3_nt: TGTGCCAGCAGTTACTCGACTCCGGGGGGGGCCTACGAGCAGTACTTC
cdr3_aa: CASSYSTPGGAYEQYF

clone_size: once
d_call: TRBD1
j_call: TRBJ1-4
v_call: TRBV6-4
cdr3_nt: TGTGCCAGCAGTGAGGGGGACAGGGGTGGCGAAAAACTGTTTTTT
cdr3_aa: CASSEGDRGGEKLFF

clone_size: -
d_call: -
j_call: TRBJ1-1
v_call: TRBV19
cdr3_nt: TGTGCCAGTAGTATTTACAGCGGGTACACTGAAGCTTTCTTT
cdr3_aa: CASSIYSGYTEAFF

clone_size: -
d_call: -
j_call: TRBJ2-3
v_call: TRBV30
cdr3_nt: TGTGCCTGGAAGGAGAGCACAGATACGCAGTATTTT
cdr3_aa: CAWKESTDTQYF

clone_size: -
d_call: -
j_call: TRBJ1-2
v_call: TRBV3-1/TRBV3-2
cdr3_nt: TGTGCCAGCAGCCAAGATAGTGGGGGAGGCTATGGCTACACCTTC
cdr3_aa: CASSQDSGGGYGYTF

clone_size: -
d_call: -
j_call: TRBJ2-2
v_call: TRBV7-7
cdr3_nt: TGTGCTAGCAGCTTAGGCGGGGCTAGCACCGGGGAGCTGTTTTTT
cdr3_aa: CASSLGGASTGELFF

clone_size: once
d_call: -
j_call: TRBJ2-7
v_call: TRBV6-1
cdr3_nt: TGTGCCAGCAGTAACGAGGGAATTCAGTACTTC
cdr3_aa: CASSNEGIQYF

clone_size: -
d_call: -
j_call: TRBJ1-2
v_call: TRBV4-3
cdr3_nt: TGCGCCAGCAGCCAAGAACCCAAAGAGGATGGCTACACCTTC
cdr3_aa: CASSQEPKEDGYTF

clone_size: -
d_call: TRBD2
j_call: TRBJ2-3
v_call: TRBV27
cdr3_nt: TGTGCCAGCAGCATCGAGCGGGGGGCCGGCGCAGATACGCAGTATTTT
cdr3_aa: CASSIERGAGADTQYF

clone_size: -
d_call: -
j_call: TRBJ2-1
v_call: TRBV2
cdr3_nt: TGTGCCAGCAGTGACCCCGGGAGCTCCTACAATGAGCAGTTCTTC
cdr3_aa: CASSDPGSSYNEQFF

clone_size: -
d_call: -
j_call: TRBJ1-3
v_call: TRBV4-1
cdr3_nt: TGCGCCAGCAGCCAAGGTCAGGGGAAGTCTGGAAACACCATATATTTT
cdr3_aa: CASSQGQGKSGNTIYF

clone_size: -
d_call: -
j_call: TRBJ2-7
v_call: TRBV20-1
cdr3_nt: TGCAGTGCAGTACAGGGCTACGAGCAGTACTTC
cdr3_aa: CSAVQGYEQYF

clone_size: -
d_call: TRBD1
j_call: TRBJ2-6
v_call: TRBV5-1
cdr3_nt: TGCGCCAGCAGCCACAGGGGGTCCAACGTCCTGACTTTC
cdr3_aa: CASSHRGSNVLTF

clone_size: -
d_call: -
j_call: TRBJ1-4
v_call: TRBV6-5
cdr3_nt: TGTGCCAGCACCCGTGCGGTGGGAGGGGATGAAAAACTGTTTTTT
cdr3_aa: CASTRAVGGDEKLFF

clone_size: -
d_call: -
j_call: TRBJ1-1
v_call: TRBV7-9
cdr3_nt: TGTGCCAGCAGTTCCACAGGGAACACTGAAGCTTTCTTT
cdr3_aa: CASSSTGNTEAFF

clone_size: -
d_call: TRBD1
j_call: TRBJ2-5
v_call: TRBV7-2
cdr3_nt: TGTGCCAGCAGTCGCCGACAGGGGGCTAGCGGGGAGACCCAGTACTTC
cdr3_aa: CASSRRQGASGETQYF

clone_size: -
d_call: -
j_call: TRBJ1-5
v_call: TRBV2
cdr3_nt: TGTGCCAGCAGTGAAGCGCTTCAGGTCCTACAGGGCAATCAGCCCCAGCATTTT
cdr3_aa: CASSEALQVLQGNQPQHF

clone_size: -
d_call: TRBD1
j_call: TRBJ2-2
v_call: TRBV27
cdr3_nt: TGTGCCAGCAGTTTAGCCGGGACAGGGGGCTTACCCGGGGAGCTGTTTTTT
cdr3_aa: CASSLAGTGGLPGELFF

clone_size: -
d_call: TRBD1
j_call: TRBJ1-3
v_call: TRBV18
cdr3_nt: TGTGCCAGCTCACCGGGGACAGGGGGTCCCGAGGCTGGAAACACCATATATTTT
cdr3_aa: CASSPGTGGPEAGNTIYF

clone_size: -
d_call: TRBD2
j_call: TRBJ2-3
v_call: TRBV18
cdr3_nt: TGTGCCAGCTCACCACGGTTCGCGGGGGGACTCACAGATACGCAGTATTTT
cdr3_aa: CASSPRFAGGLTDTQYF

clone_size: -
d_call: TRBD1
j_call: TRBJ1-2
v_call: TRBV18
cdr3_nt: TGTGCCAGCTCTTCCGACAGGGATTTTAACTATGGCTACACCTTC
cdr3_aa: CASSSDRDFNYGYTF

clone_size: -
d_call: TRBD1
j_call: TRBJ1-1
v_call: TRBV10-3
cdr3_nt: TGTGCCATCAGTGAGTCCGGGACAGGGCTCACTGAAGCTTTCTTT
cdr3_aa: CAISESGTGLTEAFF

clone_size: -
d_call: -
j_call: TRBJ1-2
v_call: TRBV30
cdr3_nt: TGTGCCTGGAGTGTAAGTACCGGGAGGCACTATGGCTACACCTTC
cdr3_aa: CAWSVSTGRHYGYTF

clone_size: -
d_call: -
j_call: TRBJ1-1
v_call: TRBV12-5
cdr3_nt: TGTGCTAGTGCCCTGGACAGAGGGAACACTGAAGCTTTCTTT
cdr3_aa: CASALDRGNTEAFF

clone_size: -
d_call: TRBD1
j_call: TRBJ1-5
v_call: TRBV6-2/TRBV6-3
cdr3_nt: TGTGCCAGCAGTTCGACAGGGGGACTTCAGCCCCAGCATTTT
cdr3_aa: CASSSTGGLQPQHF

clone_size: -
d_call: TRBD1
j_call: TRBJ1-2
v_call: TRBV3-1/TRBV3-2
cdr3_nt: TGTGCCAGCAGCCAAGATTTTTGGTACAGGGGGCCTGCTAACTATGGCTACACCTTC
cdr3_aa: CASSQDFWYRGPANYGYTF

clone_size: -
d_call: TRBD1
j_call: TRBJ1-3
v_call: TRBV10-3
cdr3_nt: TGTGCCATCAGTGAGTTCGGACAGGGAAATGGAAACACCATATATTTT
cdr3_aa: CAISEFGQGNGNTIYF

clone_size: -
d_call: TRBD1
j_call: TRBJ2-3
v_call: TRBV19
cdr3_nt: TGTGCCAGTAGTAGGGGACAGGGCCTGGATACAGATACGCAGTATTTT
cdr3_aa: CASSRGQGLDTDTQYF

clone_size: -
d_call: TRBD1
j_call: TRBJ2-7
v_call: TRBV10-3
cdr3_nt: TGTGCCATCAGGCGGACAGGGGACACCCACGAGCAGTACTTC
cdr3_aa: CAIRRTGDTHEQYF

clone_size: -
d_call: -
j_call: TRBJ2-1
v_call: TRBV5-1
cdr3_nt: TGCGCCAGCAGCTTGGAAGGGAGGAATGGGAATGAGCAGTTCTTC
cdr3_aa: CASSLEGRNGNEQFF

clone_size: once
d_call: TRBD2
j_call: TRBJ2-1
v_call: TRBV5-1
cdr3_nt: TGCGCCAGCAGCTTTAGCGGGGAAACTTCCGCTGAGCAGTTCTTC
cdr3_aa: CASSFSGETSAEQFF

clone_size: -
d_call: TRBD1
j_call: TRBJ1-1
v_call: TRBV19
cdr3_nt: TGTGCCAGTAGTATAGGACAGGGTATGAGGACTGAAGCTTTCTTT
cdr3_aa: CASSIGQGMRTEAFF

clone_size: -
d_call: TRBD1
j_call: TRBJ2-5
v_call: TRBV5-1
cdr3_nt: TGCGCCAGCAGCTTGGAGGGGGCGGAGACCCAGTACTTC
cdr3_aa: CASSLEGAETQYF

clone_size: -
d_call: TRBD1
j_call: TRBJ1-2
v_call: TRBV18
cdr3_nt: TGTGCCAGCTCACCAAACAGGGGTGATGGCTACACCTTC
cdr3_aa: CASSPNRGDGYTF

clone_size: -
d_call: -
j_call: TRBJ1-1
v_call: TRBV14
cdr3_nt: TGTGCCAGCAGCCAAGCGGACAGAAGGACGATGAACACTGAAGCTTTCTTT
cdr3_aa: CASSQADRRTMNTEAFF

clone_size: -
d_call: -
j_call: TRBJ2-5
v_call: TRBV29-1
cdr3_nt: TGCAGCGTTGAAGATGGAGCAGAGACCCAGTACTTC
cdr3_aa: CSVEDGAETQYF

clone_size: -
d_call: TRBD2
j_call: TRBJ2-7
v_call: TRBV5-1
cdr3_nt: TGCGCCAGCAGCTTGGCCATGGGAGGGTCCTACGAGCAGTACTTC
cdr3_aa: CASSLAMGGSYEQYF

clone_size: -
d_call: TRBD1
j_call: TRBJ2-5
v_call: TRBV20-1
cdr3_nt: TGCAGTGCTAGTAAAACAGGGGCCAAGACCCAGTACTTC
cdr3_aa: CSASKTGAKTQYF

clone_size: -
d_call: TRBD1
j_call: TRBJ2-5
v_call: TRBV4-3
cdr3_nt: TGCGCCAGCAGCCACGACAGGGGTTTCCAAGAGACCCAGTACTTC
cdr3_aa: CASSHDRGFQETQYF

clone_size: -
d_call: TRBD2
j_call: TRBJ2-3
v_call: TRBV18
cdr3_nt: TGTGCCAGCTCACCGACCCTTGGACTAGCGGGGTTCACAGATACGCAGTATTTT
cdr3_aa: CASSPTLGLAGFTDTQYF

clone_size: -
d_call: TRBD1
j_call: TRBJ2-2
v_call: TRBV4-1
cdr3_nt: TGCGCCAGCAGCCATGGACAGGGGCGAGGCACCGGGGAGCTGTTTTTT
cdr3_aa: CASSHGQGRGTGELFF

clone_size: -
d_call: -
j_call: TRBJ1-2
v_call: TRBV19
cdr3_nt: TGTGCCAGTAGTATAATAGGAGAATACTATGGCTACACCTTC
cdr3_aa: CASSIIGEYYGYTF

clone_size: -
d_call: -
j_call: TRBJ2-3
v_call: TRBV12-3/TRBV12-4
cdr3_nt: TGTGCCAGCAGATACATAGATACGCAGTATTTT
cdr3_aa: CASRYIDTQYF

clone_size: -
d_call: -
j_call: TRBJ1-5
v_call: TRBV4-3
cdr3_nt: TGCGCCAGCAGCCAAGAAAGCAGGGGCAATCAGCCCCAGCATTTT
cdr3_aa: CASSQESRGNQPQHF